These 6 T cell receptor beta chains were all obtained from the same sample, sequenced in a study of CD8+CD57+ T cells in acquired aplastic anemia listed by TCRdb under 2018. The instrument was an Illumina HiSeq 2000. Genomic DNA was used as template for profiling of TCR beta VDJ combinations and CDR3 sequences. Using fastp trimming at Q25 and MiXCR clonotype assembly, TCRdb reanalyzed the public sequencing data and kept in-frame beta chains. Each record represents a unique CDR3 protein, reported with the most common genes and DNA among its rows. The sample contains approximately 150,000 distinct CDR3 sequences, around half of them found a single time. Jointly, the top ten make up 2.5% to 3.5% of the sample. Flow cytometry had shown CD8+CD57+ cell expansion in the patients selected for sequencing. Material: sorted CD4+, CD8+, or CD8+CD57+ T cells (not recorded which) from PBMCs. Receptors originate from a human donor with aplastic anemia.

The CDR3 DNA reads TGCAGTGCAAAGATGGGGGCTGGCACCGGGGAGCTGTTTTTT. It is translated as CSAKMGAGTGELFF. The rearrangement links TRBV20-1 to TRBJ2-2; a weak D match, TRBD1 (6 bases). This CDR3 comprises 14 residues. In germline, CDR1 is DFQATT, CDR2 SNEGSKA (reference sequence). V was cut by 6 bases and J by 4 bases, with 15 bases left in between.

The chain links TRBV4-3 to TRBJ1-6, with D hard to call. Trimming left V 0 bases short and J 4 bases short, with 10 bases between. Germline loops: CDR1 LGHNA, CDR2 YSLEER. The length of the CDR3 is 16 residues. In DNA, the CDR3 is TGCGCCAGCAGCCAAGATTTAGGCCAGTATAATTCACCCCTCCACTTT. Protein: CASSQDLGQYNSPLHF.

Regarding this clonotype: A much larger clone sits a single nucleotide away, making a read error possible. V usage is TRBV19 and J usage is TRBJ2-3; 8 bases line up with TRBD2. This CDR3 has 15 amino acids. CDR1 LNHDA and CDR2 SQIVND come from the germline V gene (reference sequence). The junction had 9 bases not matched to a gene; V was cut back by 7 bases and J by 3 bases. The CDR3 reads CASKTGGGRTDTQYF. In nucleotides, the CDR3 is TGTGCCAGTAAAACGGGGGGGGGCAGGACAGATACGCAGTATTTT.

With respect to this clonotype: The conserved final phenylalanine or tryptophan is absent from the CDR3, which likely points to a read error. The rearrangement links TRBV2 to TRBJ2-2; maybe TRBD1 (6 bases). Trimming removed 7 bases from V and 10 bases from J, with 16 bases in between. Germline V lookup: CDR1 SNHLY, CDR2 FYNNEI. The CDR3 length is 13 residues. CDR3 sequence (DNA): TGTGCCAGCAAGATGGCAGGGGCCAAGGAGCTGTTTCTT. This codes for CASKMAGAKELFL.

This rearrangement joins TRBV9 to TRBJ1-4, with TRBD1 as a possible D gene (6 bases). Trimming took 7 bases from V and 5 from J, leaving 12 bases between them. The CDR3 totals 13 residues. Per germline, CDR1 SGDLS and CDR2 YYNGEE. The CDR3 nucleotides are TGTGCCAGCTCCTTAGGGGGGAATGAAAAACTGTTTTTT. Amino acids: CASSLGGNEKLFF.

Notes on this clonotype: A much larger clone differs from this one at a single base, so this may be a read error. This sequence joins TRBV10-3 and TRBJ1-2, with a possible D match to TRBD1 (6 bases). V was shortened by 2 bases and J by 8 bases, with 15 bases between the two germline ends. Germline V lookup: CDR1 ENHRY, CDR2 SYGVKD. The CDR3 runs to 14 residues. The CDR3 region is CAISEGGGLGGYTF. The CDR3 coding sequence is TGTGCCATCAGTGAGGGAGGGGGGCTGGGCGGCTACACCTTC.